Following are 29 T cell receptor beta chains from one sample sequenced in a study of T cells in Graves' hyperthyroidism and ophthalmopathy. From RNA transcripts, TCR beta CDR3 regions were amplified. The study used the HTBI primer set for a first-round RT-PCR of the TCR CDR3. MiXCR, run by TCRdb on the multiplex PCR reads, gives a single entry per CDR3 protein. The table includes around 620,000 distinct CDR3 sequences, about 14% detected once. The sample was blood. Receptors originate from a woman under 30 with Graves' ophthalmopathy.

This clonotype was observed many times. The V call is TRBV28, the J call TRBJ2-7; 8 bases line up with TRBD2. The CDR3 loop spans 18 amino acids. Germline trimming cut 3 bases from V and 4 bases from J; bases unmatched to any gene: 17. Germline assignment: CDR1 MDHEN and CDR2 SYDVKM. CDR3 sequence reads: CASSFPGLSGRMGYEQYF. The CDR3 DNA sequence: TGTGCCAGCAGTTTTCCAGGGTTAAGCGGGAGAATGGGATACGAGCAGTACTTC.

This clonotype was observed many times. The CDR3 loop is CSARASGFSYNEQFF. The CDR3 DNA reads TGCAGTGCTAGAGCTAGCGGGTTCTCCTACAATGAGCAGTTCTTC. The rearrangement links TRBV20-1 to TRBJ2-1; 8 bases are a match to TRBD2. V shed 1 base, J shed 0 bases, and the junction held 2 bases outside the gene matches. The CDR3 length is 15 residues. The germline CDR1 and CDR2 sequences are DFQATT and SNEGSKA (reference sequence).

The chain couples TRBV7-2 to TRBJ2-1, with 9 bases identical to TRBD1. The CDR3 loop spans 16 amino acids. With 1 base clipped from V and 5 bases from J, the junction kept 6 bases outside the gene matches. Germline CDR1 SGHTA, CDR2 FQGNSA. This CDR3 is CASSLGTGEPHNEQFF. CDR3 in DNA: TGTGCCAGCAGCTTAGGGACAGGGGAGCCCCACAATGAGCAGTTCTTC.

There are many counts of this clonotype. The chain links TRBV3-1 to TRBJ2-3; D uncertain. The CDR3 has 14 residues. Germline CDR1 reads LGHDT; CDR2 reads YNNKEL (reference sequence). V was clipped by 4 bases and J by 2 bases, with 10 bases between them. CDR3 DNA sequence: TGTGCCAGCAGCCGTGAAGTAAACACAGATACGCAGTATTTT. It translates to CASSREVNTDTQYF.

This clonotype was counted at least ten times. The CDR3 DNA follows: TGCAGTGCTAGAAAGCGTCGGGACATCCAGTTCAGCATTCAGTACTTC. This encodes CSARKRRDIQFSIQYF. The rearrangement joins TRBV20-1 to TRBJ2-4, with D possibly being TRBD1 (6 bases). Trimming cost V 2 bases and J 9 bases, with 23 bases left between them. The CDR3 length is 16 residues. Germline V gene sequence: CDR1 DFQATT, CDR2 SNEGSKA (reference sequence).

This clonotype has at least ten counts. The chain carries TRBV6-1 and TRBJ1-1; D might be TRBD1 (5 bases). CDR1 is MNHNS and CDR2 is SASEGT in the germline V gene. Trimming cost V 4 bases and J 3 bases, with 15 bases left between them. The CDR3 has 15 residues. The CDR3 nucleotides read TGTGCCAGCAGTGCCAAAACGGGGGGGGACACTGAAGCTTTCTTT. Amino acids: CASSAKTGGDTEAFF.

This clonotype was counted ten times or more. The DNA of the CDR3 is TGTGCCAGCTCACCAAACCCGGACAGCGGCACTGAAGCTTTCTTT. Residues: CASSPNPDSGTEAFF. The chain uses TRBV18 and TRBJ1-1; D might be TRBD1 (6 bases). This CDR3 is built from 15 residues. Trimming removed 2 bases at V and 4 bases at J, with 14 bases between. Germline V CDR1 and CDR2: KGHSH, LQKENI.

This clonotype occurred many times. A read error may account for a junction end that differs from germline. The V call is TRBV12-3 or TRBV12-4, the J call TRBJ1-1; D is perhaps TRBD1 (5 bases). The CDR3 extends over 13 amino acids. The CDR3 reads CASSFGGDTEAFF. The CDR3 nucleotides read TGCGCCAGCAGCTTCGGAGGGGACACTGAAGCTTTCTTT.

Turning to this clonotype: A read error may be the cause here, since a much bigger clone is one base away. This chain uses TRBV27 with TRBJ2-7, with D possibly being TRBD2 (5 bases). Per germline, CDR1 MNHEY and CDR2 SMNVEV (reference sequence). The CDR3 loop spans 14 amino acids. The V gene lost 1 base and the J gene lost 7 bases, with 14 bases spanning the gap. The CDR3 region is CASSLYVGVEEQYV. The DNA for the CDR3 is TGTGCCAGCAGTTTATATGTGGGAGTCGAGGAGCAGTACGTC.

This clonotype was found many times. The chain is built from TRBV12-3 or TRBV12-4 and TRBJ2-1, with TRBD2 identical over 7 bases. Trimming removed 3 bases from V and 7 bases from J; junction bases left unmatched: 12. This CDR3 is built from 16 residues. The CDR3 DNA reads as TGTGCCAGCAGTTTCTCCCTAGCGGATCATAGGAATGAGCAGTTCTTC. Residues: CASSFSLADHRNEQFF.

Note on this clonotype: In this CDR3 the conserved last residue, phenylalanine or tryptophan, is missing, so a read error is likely. The chain combines TRBV12-5 with TRBJ1-6; 11 nucleotides align to TRBD1. Germline V CDR1 and CDR2: LGHNT, FRNRAP. The CDR3 is 14 amino acids. The ends lost 6 bases at V and 10 bases at J; junction bases unmatched: 5. The CDR3 DNA reads as TGTGCTAGTGGAACCGGGACAGGGGGATCACCCCTCCACTCT. Its translation is CASGTGTGGSPLHS.

The sample holds a few counts of this clonotype. V usage is TRBV6-1 and J usage is TRBJ2-1; D possibly corresponds to TRBD1 (7 bases). Germline V gene data show CDR1 as MNHNS and CDR2 as SASEGT. V gave up 6 bases and J gave up 8 bases, with 14 bases separating them. This CDR3 is 13 amino acids long. The CDR3 nucleotides are TGTGCCAGCAGCCGAGACAGGGACTATGAGCAGTTCTTC. As protein: CASSRDRDYEQFF.

The chain's CDR3 is CASSLPGGPTDTQYF. Here the CDR3 DNA reads TGTGCCAGCAGCTTACCGGGAGGGCCCACAGATACGCAGTATTTT. The chain combines TRBV7-2 with TRBJ2-3, with 8 bases identical to TRBD2. Per the germline V gene, CDR1 is SGHTA and CDR2 is FQGNSA. This CDR3 region has 15 residues. The ends lost 2 bases at V and 2 bases at J; junction bases unmatched: 3.

The chain is built from TRBV27 and TRBJ2-1, with 7 bases matching TRBD2. Germline CDR1 is MNHEY and CDR2 is SMNVEV (reference sequence). This CDR3 region has 15 residues. After removal of 7 bases from V and 4 bases from J, the junction contained 10 bases not matched to a gene. DNA of the CDR3: TGTGCCAGCACCCCTGGCGGGAGCCCATACAATGAGCAGTTCTTC. The encoded protein is CASTPGGSPYNEQFF.

The chain combines TRBV2 with TRBJ2-2, with D perhaps TRBD1 or TRBD2 (5 bases each). This CDR3 contains 16 residues. Germline lookup yields CDR1 SNHLY and CDR2 FYNNEI. V was cut by 2 bases and J by 3 bases, with 13 bases left in between. CDR3 sequence: CASSERGHLDTGELFF. DNA of the CDR3: TGTGCCAGCAGTGAACGGGGCCACCTGGACACCGGGGAGCTGTTTTTT.

This clonotype was observed at least ten times. The chain combines TRBV9 with TRBJ2-5; D uncertain. V was trimmed by 1 base and J by 2 bases, leaving 12 bases between them. CDR1 SGDLS and CDR2 YYNGEE come from the germline V gene. The CDR3 length is 15 residues. DNA for the CDR3: TGTGCCAGCAGCGTAAGAGGTGGCGGACAAGAGACCCAGTACTTC. Translation gives CASSVRGGGQETQYF. Based on the CDR3 plus reference TRBV9 and TRBJ2-5, the full variable domain is DSGVTQTPKHLITATGQRVTLRCSPRSGDLSVYWYQQSLDQGLQFLIQYYNGEERAKGNILERFSAQQFPDLHSELNLSSLELGDSALYFCASSVRGGGQETQYFGPGTRLLVL.

The gene calls are TRBV2 and TRBJ2-1, with TRBD2 matching 7 bases. The CDR3 length is 13 residues. Germline-derived CDR1 and CDR2 are SNHLY and FYNNEI. The J segment lost 10 bases and the V segment lost 7 bases, leaving 10 bases of the junction unmatched. The CDR3, as DNA: TGTGCCAGCAAGGAGCGGGAATCGAAGGAGCAGTTCTTC. This gives the protein CASKERESKEQFF.

This clonotype has a handful of counts. A much larger clone differs from this one at a single base, so this may be a read error. The chain carries TRBV6-1 and TRBJ1-4; D not resolved. V gave up 5 bases and J gave up 3 bases, with 10 bases separating them. Germline V CDR1 and CDR2: MNHNS, SASEGT. CDR3 length: 14 amino acids. CDR3 nucleotide sequence: TGTGCCAGCAGTCCACAGCTTTCTAATGAAAAACTGTTTTTT. Translated, it gives CASSPQLSNEKLFF.

The V call is TRBV20-1, the J call TRBJ2-4; D gene unclear. V was shortened by 1 base and J by 6 bases, with 13 bases between the two germline ends. Per germline, CDR1 DFQATT and CDR2 SNEGSKA (reference sequence). CDR3 length: 14 amino acids. CDR3 sequence reads: CSARGRRGGNIQYF. The CDR3 bases are TGCAGTGCTAGAGGTCGCCGAGGCGGAAACATTCAGTACTTC.

This clonotype was seen a few times. The chain recombines TRBV9 with TRBJ2-7; 9 bases align to TRBD2. Trimming took 0 bases from V and 1 from J; bases not matched to a gene: 2. CDR1 SGDLS and CDR2 YYNGEE come from the germline V gene. The CDR3 consists of 15 residues. CDR3 bases: TGTGCCAGCAGCGTAGCTAGCGGGGCTTCCTACGAGCAGTACTTC. Translated, it gives CASSVASGASYEQYF.

The chain joins TRBV24-1 to TRBJ2-3; D gene ambiguous. Trimming cost V 2 bases and J 8 bases, with 13 bases left between them. CDR1 and CDR2 from the germline V gene are KGHDR and SFDVKD. The CDR3 spans 14 residues. The CDR3 protein is CATSDSIDPFTQYF. The CDR3, as DNA: TGTGCCACCAGTGATTCGATTGACCCTTTTACGCAGTATTTT.

CDR3 protein: CASSQAAGRTEQFF. DNA for the CDR3: TGCGCCAGCAGCCAAGCAGCAGGGCGAACTGAGCAGTTCTTC. This sequence joins TRBV4-1 and TRBJ2-1, with D perhaps TRBD1 (5 bases). The germline V and J ends were trimmed by 1 base and 9 bases, with 13 bases remaining between them. The CDR3 is 14 residues long. Germline V lookup: CDR1 MGHRA, CDR2 YSYEKL.

This clonotype came up a few times. The chain is built from TRBV6-5 and TRBJ2-2; tentatively, D is TRBD2 (6 bases). The CDR3 contains 15 residues. V lost 2 bases and J lost 3, with 10 bases in between. The germline CDR1 and CDR2 sequences are MNHEY and SVGAGI. The DNA for the CDR3 is TGTGCCAGCAGTTACGGGGGGATTTACACCGGGGAGCTGTTTTTT. The encoded protein is CASSYGGIYTGELFF.

This clonotype was observed at least ten times. CDR3 coding DNA: TGTGCCAGCAGCGGGGGGACAGGGGCCGATGGCTACACCTTC. This translates into CASSGGTGADGYTF. The gene calls are TRBV7-6 and TRBJ1-2; 10 bases are shared with TRBD1. The trim removed 5 bases at V and 6 bases at J, leaving 6 bases unmatched. This CDR3 is built from 14 residues. Germline V CDR1 and CDR2: SGHVS, FNYEAQ. Variable domain in full (rest from reference TRBV7-6 and TRBJ1-2): GAGVSQSPRYKVTKRGQDVALRCDPISGHVSLYWYRQALGQGPEFLTYFNYEAQQDKSGLPNDRFSAERPEGSISTLTIQRTEQRDSAMYRCASSGGTGADGYTFGSGTRLTVV.

This clonotype was recorded a few times. The chain has TRBV7-9 and TRBJ1-2; possibly TRBD1 for D (6 bases). This CDR3 has 16 amino acids. Germline CDR1 reads SEHNR; CDR2 reads FQNEAQ (reference sequence). With 5 bases removed from V and 0 bases from J, the gap between germline ends came to 16 bases. CDR3 sequence reads: CASSVGQLRANYGYTF. CDR3 bases: TGTGCCAGCAGCGTCGGACAGCTAAGAGCTAACTATGGCTACACCTTC.

This clonotype has ten or more counts. The CDR3 DNA is TGTGCCAGCAGTTACTCCGTCTGGGAAGGTGGCTACACCTTC. Protein: CASSYSVWEGGYTF. The chain has TRBV6-5 and TRBJ1-2; D remains unclear. CDR1 is MNHEY, CDR2 SVGAGI, per germline. This CDR3 is 14 amino acids long. V gave up 0 bases and J gave up 7 bases, with 12 bases separating them.

This clonotype was seen at least ten times. This sequence joins TRBV27 and TRBJ1-4, with 7 bases that match TRBD1. The CDR3 covers 15 residues. Germline lookup yields CDR1 MNHEY and CDR2 SMNVEV (reference sequence). The trim removed 8 bases at V and 5 bases at J, leaving 11 bases unmatched. CDR3 region: CASGSAGQENEKLFF. CDR3 DNA: TGTGCCAGCGGTTCAGCCGGACAGGAGAATGAAAAACTGTTTTTT.

Many counts were recorded for this clonotype. V is TRBV27 and J is TRBJ1-2; D unresolved. V lost 9 bases to trimming and J lost 0 bases, with 11 bases between them. Germline CDR1 reads MNHEY; CDR2 reads SMNVEV (reference sequence). CDR3 length: 13 amino acids. For the CDR3, the DNA is TGTGCCAGTCGCGCGGGATCTAACTATGGCTACACCTTC. Residues: CASRAGSNYGYTF.

The gene calls are TRBV5-6 and TRBJ2-1, with D perhaps TRBD2 (5 bases). V was clipped by 0 bases and J by 3 bases, with 10 bases between them. CDR1 SGHDT and CDR2 YYEEEE come from the germline V gene. The CDR3 loop spans 15 amino acids. CDR3 nucleotide sequence: TGTGCCAGCAGCTTGGGGAGCGGAGACTACAATGAGCAGTTCTTC. Its translation is CASSLGSGDYNEQFF.